Below are 30 T cell receptor beta chains sequenced from a single sample in a study of response to subunit inactivated influenza vaccine. Via MiXCR, TCRdb re-called the RT-PCR reads, giving one row per CDR3 protein. The repertoire holds 280,000 or so distinct CDR3 sequences, with 21% as singletons. Sample: PBMCs from blood, taken less than 22 months after vaccination. The receptors were gathered from a man aged 50-75 years who received an inactivated influenza vaccine.

This chain links TRBV20-1 with TRBJ2-5; 13 bases fit TRBD2. Trimming took 2 bases from V and 4 from J; bases not matched to a gene: 7. The CDR3 sequence is 16 residues long. CDR1 DFQATT and CDR2 SNEGSKA come from the germline V gene (reference sequence). The CDR3 region is CSARPGTSGIGETQYF. Written as DNA, the CDR3 is TGCAGTGCTAGACCCGGGACTAGCGGGATAGGAGAGACCCAGTACTTC.

This clonotype showed up just a few times. The chain joins TRBV25-1 to TRBJ1-1; D gene unclear. V lost 6 bases, J lost 6 bases, and 14 bases lay in between. The CDR3 is 13 amino acids. Per germline, CDR1 MGHDK and CDR2 SYGVNS. CDR3 loop: CASSHKTIAEAFF. The DNA of the CDR3 is TGTGCCAGCAGCCACAAGACCATAGCTGAAGCTTTCTTT.

CDR3 region: CASSPTGRKTEAFF. In DNA form, the CDR3 reads TGTGCCAGCAGCCCGACAGGGAGGAAGACTGAAGCTTTCTTT. The chain recombines TRBV12-3 or TRBV12-4 with TRBJ1-1; 7 bases line up with TRBD1. CDR3 length: 14 residues. V was clipped by 6 bases and J by 5 bases; unmatched bases: 9.

This clonotype was found many times. The genes are TRBV24-1 and TRBJ1-6; D is perhaps TRBD1 (5 bases). The CDR3 is made up of 12 amino acids. Per the germline V gene, CDR1 is KGHDR and CDR2 is SFDVKD. V lost 5 bases, J lost 8 bases, and 6 bases lay in between. The CDR3, as DNA: TGTGCCACCAGTGCGGGGGATTCACCCCTCCACTTT. Its translation: CATSAGDSPLHF.

The chain carries TRBV7-2 and TRBJ2-3; D is undetermined. Germline values: CDR1 SGHTA, CDR2 FQGNSA. With 2 bases removed from V and 7 bases from J, the gap between germline ends came to 4 bases. The length of the CDR3 is 11 residues. The CDR3 nucleotides are TGTGCCAGCAGCTTAAGTTATACGCAGTATTTT. Translating gives CASSLSYTQYF.

The chain is built from TRBV7-8 and TRBJ2-7; D is undetermined. The V end was cut by 5 bases, the J end by 0 bases, with 11 bases between. This CDR3 comprises 14 residues. Per the germline V gene, CDR1 is SGHVS and CDR2 is FQNEAQ. The chain's CDR3 is CASSPGRLSYEQYF. CDR3 nucleotides: TGTGCCAGCAGCCCTGGTCGCCTCTCCTACGAGCAGTACTTC.

This clonotype was observed many times. The rearrangement links TRBV7-9 to TRBJ1-3; 7 positions agree with TRBD1. The V gene end was trimmed by 5 bases and the J gene end by 0 bases; junction bases not matched to a gene: 10. The CDR3 runs to 17 residues. CDR1 is SEHNR, CDR2 FQNEAQ, per germline (reference sequence). DNA for the CDR3: TGTGCCAGCAGCCTGACCGGACAGGTGGGCTCTGGAAACACCATATATTTT. This codes for CASSLTGQVGSGNTIYF.

J is TRBJ2-1 and V is TRBV7-2; 8 positions match TRBD2. Trimming at V came to 5 bases and at J to 7 bases, leaving 10 bases not matched to a gene. The CDR3 extends over 15 amino acids. Germline lookup yields CDR1 SGHTA and CDR2 FQGNSA. CDR3 nucleotides: TGTGCCAGCAGCCTACCCGGACTAGCTGGAAATGAGCAGTTCTTC. Protein sequence: CASSLPGLAGNEQFF.

This chain connects TRBV10-3 to TRBJ1-5, with D perhaps matching TRBD1 (6 bases). V lost 8 bases, J lost 6 bases, and 14 bases lay in between. Germline CDR1 is ENHRY and CDR2 is SYGVKD. This CDR3 comprises 13 residues. CDR3 region: CAISDSMGQPQHF. CDR3 DNA sequence: TGTGCCATCTCGGACAGCATGGGTCAGCCCCAGCATTTT.

The chain has TRBV6-5 and TRBJ1-3; 7 positions match TRBD1. The ends lost 4 bases at V and 3 bases at J; junction bases unmatched: 3. Germline V gene data show CDR1 as MNHEY and CDR2 as SVGAGI. The CDR3 contains 14 residues. This chain's CDR3 is CASSSRTGGNTIYF. DNA of the CDR3: TGTGCCAGCAGTTCCCGGACAGGTGGAAACACCATATATTTT.

This clonotype came up a few times. The chain is built from TRBV29-1 and TRBJ1-2, with D possibly being TRBD1 (5 bases). The V end lost 7 bases, the J end lost 6 bases, and 15 bases lay between the germline ends. Germline CDR1 SQVTM, CDR2 ANQGSEA. The CDR3 length is 12 residues. The chain's CDR3 is CSAAGPIHGYTF. As DNA, the CDR3 is TGCAGCGCCGCGGGGCCCATCCATGGCTACACCTTC.

This clonotype was recorded at least ten times. This rearrangement joins TRBV30 to TRBJ1-5, with 10 bases matching TRBD1. V lost 5 bases to trimming and J lost 2 bases; unmatched junction nucleotides: 0. This CDR3 has 13 amino acids. Germline V lookup: CDR1 GTSNPN, CDR2 SVGIG (reference sequence). CDR3 DNA sequence: TGTGCCTGGGGGACAGGGGGCAATCAGCCCCAGCATTTT. Residues: CAWGTGGNQPQHF.

The chain employs TRBV4-3 and TRBJ2-3; maybe TRBD1 (5 bases). Germline assignment: CDR1 LGHNA and CDR2 YSLEER. The CDR3 loop spans 16 amino acids. The V end was cut by 0 bases, the J end by 2 bases, with 12 bases between. The CDR3 reads CASSQDGPGLTDTQYF. Here the CDR3 DNA reads TGCGCCAGCAGCCAAGATGGGCCAGGGCTCACAGATACGCAGTATTTT.

A few counts support this clonotype. This rearrangement joins TRBV7-9 to TRBJ1-1, with D hard to call. Germline assignment: CDR1 SEHNR and CDR2 FQNEAQ (reference sequence). Trimming took 5 bases from V and 1 from J, leaving 20 bases between them. The CDR3 has 17 residues. CDR3: CASSAPPRVDGNTEAFF. CDR3 DNA sequence: TGTGCCAGCAGCGCCCCCCCCCGGGTGGATGGGAACACTGAAGCTTTCTTT.

This clonotype was detected only a few times. This chain connects TRBV4-3 to TRBJ1-1; D is unresolved. Germline loops: CDR1 LGHNA, CDR2 YSLEER. Trimming shortened V by 0 bases and J by 1 base, and 15 bases separated the two germline ends. The CDR3 contains 17 residues. CDR3 in amino acids: CASSQDFVGWTNTEAFF. The CDR3 DNA is TGCGCCAGCAGCCAAGACTTTGTTGGGTGGACGAACACTGAAGCTTTCTTT.

This clonotype was detected many times. The V call is TRBV29-1, the J call TRBJ2-7; D might be TRBD1 or TRBD2, each matching 5 bases. Trimming stripped 1 base from V and 1 base from J, with 11 bases between. The germline V gene has CDR1 SQVTM and CDR2 ANQGSEA. CDR3 size: 14 residues. The CDR3 bases are TGCAGCGTTGAAGGAGGGACGGGGTCCTACGAGCAGTACTTC. This encodes CSVEGGTGSYEQYF.

The V and J genes are TRBV7-9 and TRBJ1-5; D uncertain. This CDR3 comprises 13 residues. With 4 bases removed from V and 7 bases from J, the gap between germline ends came to 11 bases. Germline CDR1 is SEHNR and CDR2 is FQNEAQ (reference sequence). CDR3 loop: CASSSYGTQPQHF. The CDR3 coding sequence is TGTGCCAGCAGCTCATACGGTACGCAGCCCCAGCATTTT.

This clonotype was picked up a small number of times. The V and J genes are TRBV12-3 or TRBV12-4 and TRBJ2-6; D remains ambiguous. Trimming shortened V by 6 bases and J by 0 bases, and 6 bases separated the two germline ends. This CDR3 spans 14 amino acids. The CDR3 DNA reads TGTGCCAGCAGAATAAGCTCTGGGGCCAACGTCCTGACTTTC. Translating it yields CASRISSGANVLTF.

The CDR3 loop reads CSARTASGRTDTQYF. In DNA, the CDR3 is TGCAGTGCTAGAACGGCTAGCGGTCGCACAGATACGCAGTATTTT. The rearrangement joins TRBV20-1 to TRBJ2-3; the match to TRBD2 covers 7 bases. V dropped 2 bases and J dropped 1; count of bases not matched to a gene: 6. CDR3 size: 15 residues. Germline V gene lookup returns CDR1 DFQATT and CDR2 SNEGSKA (reference sequence).

There are a few counts of this clonotype. J is TRBJ1-5 and V is TRBV12-3 or TRBV12-4; 8 positions match TRBD1. The trim removed 3 bases at V and 1 base at J, leaving 8 bases unmatched. The CDR3 is 17 residues long. CDR3 protein: CASSFRQGARSNQPQHF. The CDR3 region has the DNA TGTGCCAGCAGTTTCAGGCAGGGGGCTCGGAGCAATCAGCCCCAGCATTTT.

This chain joins TRBV12-3 or TRBV12-4 and TRBJ1-4; D might be TRBD1 (5 bases). V dropped 5 bases and J dropped 8 bases, with 12 bases sitting between them. The CDR3 runs 13 residues. CDR3 region: CASSSGTVEKLFF. DNA of the CDR3: TGTGCCAGCAGTAGCGGGACGGTCGAAAAACTGTTTTTT.

The rearrangement links TRBV7-9 to TRBJ1-2, with D possibly matching TRBD1 (5 bases). Per germline, CDR1 SEHNR and CDR2 FQNEAQ (reference sequence). The CDR3 consists of 13 residues. Trimming removed 5 bases from V and 6 bases from J, with 13 bases in between. CDR3 amino acids: CASSTGTLHGYTF. The CDR3 bases are TGTGCCAGCAGCACCGGGACGCTACATGGCTACACCTTC.

The V gene is TRBV29-1, the J gene TRBJ1-2; possibly TRBD1 for D (5 bases). Germline CDR1 is SQVTM and CDR2 is ANQGSEA. Trimming took 5 bases from V and 8 from J, leaving 15 bases between them. CDR3 length equals 12 residues. CDR3 amino acids: CSVHDSWGGYTF. In nucleotides, the CDR3 is TGCAGCGTTCATGACAGCTGGGGAGGCTACACCTTC.

This clonotype was seen at least ten times. The chain is built from TRBV2 and TRBJ1-2, with TRBD1 as a possible D gene (5 bases). The V gene lost 3 bases and the J gene lost 5 bases, with 13 bases spanning the gap. The CDR3 has 14 residues. Looked up from germline, CDR1 is SNHLY and CDR2 is FYNNEI. The CDR3 reads CASSEMGVVYGYTF. DNA for the CDR3: TGTGCCAGCAGTGAGATGGGGGTCGTGTATGGCTACACCTTC. The full variable domain, completed using reference TRBV2 and TRBJ1-2, is EPEVTQTPSHQVTQMGQEVILRCVPISNHLYFYWYRQILGQKVEFLVSFYNNEISEKSEIFDDQFSVERPDGSNFTLKIRSTKLEDSAMYFCASSEMGVVYGYTFGSGTRLTVV.

V is TRBV12-3 or TRBV12-4 and J is TRBJ1-5; D not resolved. The germline V and J ends were trimmed by 4 bases and 11 bases, with 15 bases remaining between them. This CDR3 contains 13 residues. CDR3 nucleotides: TGTGCCAGCAGTTACCCCCCCCTCTGGGCCCAGCATTTT. Protein: CASSYPPLWAQHF.

This clonotype has only one observation. J is TRBJ2-1 and V is TRBV6-1; 8 nucleotides line up with TRBD2. Germline trimming cut 5 bases from V and 0 bases from J; bases unmatched to any gene: 6. The CDR3 runs 16 residues. Germline V gene lookup returns CDR1 MNHNS and CDR2 SASEGT. The CDR3 nucleotides read TGTGCCAGCAGTCCTAGCGGGCTGAGCTCCTACAATGAGCAGTTCTTC. Translating it yields CASSPSGLSSYNEQFF.

This clonotype was recorded at least ten times. The chain is built from TRBV2 and TRBJ1-6; D might be TRBD1 (5 bases). This CDR3 is 14 amino acids long. Germline CDR1 and CDR2: SNHLY and FYNNEI. The V gene lost 6 bases and the J gene lost 5 bases, with 11 bases spanning the gap. CDR3 residues: CASRMGGDNSPLHF. In DNA form, the CDR3 reads TGTGCCAGCAGGATGGGGGGAGATAATTCACCCCTCCACTTT.

V gene TRBV27 combines with J gene TRBJ1-1, with TRBD1 identical over 9 bases. Germline CDR1 is MNHEY and CDR2 is SMNVEV (reference sequence). CDR3 length: 14 residues. V was clipped by 4 bases and J by 5 bases; unmatched bases: 5. CDR3 nucleotide sequence: TGTGCCAGCAGTTACAGGGGGCGTGGGACTGAAGCTTTCTTT. Translating gives CASSYRGRGTEAFF.

The CDR3 reads CASTGGSYKNIQYF. The CDR3 nucleotides read TGTGCCAGCACCGGGGGGTCATACAAAAACATTCAGTACTTC. The chain combines TRBV7-2 with TRBJ2-4, with TRBD2 matching over 7 bases. V shed 7 bases and J 3 bases; nucleotides not matched to a gene: 6. The CDR3 has 14 residues. The germline V gene has CDR1 SGHTA and CDR2 FQGNSA.

The genes are TRBV5-1 and TRBJ2-3; a possible D gene is TRBD1 (6 bases). CDR1 and CDR2 (germline): SGHRS, YFSETQ. V was pared by 4 bases and J by 3 bases, with 12 bases between. This CDR3 has 14 residues. In DNA form, the CDR3 reads TGCGCCAGCAGCACACGGACAGTTACAGATACGCAGTATTTT. This translates into CASSTRTVTDTQYF.